The 21 T cell receptor beta chains given below trace back to one sample, sequenced in a study of blood T cells in healthy people across ages. A second PCR, run for about 6 to 11 cycles, used a sample-barcoded 5' primer plus a J-beta primer mix. TCRdb recomputed calls from the 5' RACE reads with MiXCR, one row per CDR3 protein. The sample lists 1 million or so distinct CDR3 sequences; approximately 25% were seen once. The same sample was also used in a study of T cells of mothers and their children.

The sequencing sample was made of blood. The source is a girl under 10 years old in good health.

The rearrangement joins TRBV2 to TRBJ1-4; 8 nucleotides line up with TRBD1. Germline V lookup: CDR1 SNHLY, CDR2 FYNNEI. CDR3 length: 14 residues. Unmatched junction bases numbered 6, after V lost 6 bases and J lost 6 bases. The CDR3 nucleotides read TGTGCCAGCAGGGCGACAGGGGTTCATGAAAAACTGTTTTTT. This sequence encodes CASRATGVHEKLFF.

In this sample, this clonotype turned up a few times. The chain uses TRBV21-1 and TRBJ2-1; the listed D gene, TRBD2, was not tested against the DNA. TRBV21-1 is listed as a pseudogene. The CDR3 totals 16 residues. Here the CDR3 DNA reads TGTGCCAGCAGCAATGTTTTTGGGCTAGCGGGAGTTGAGCAGTTCTTC. Translation gives CASSNVFGLAGVEQFF.

This chain connects TRBV27 to TRBJ2-4; the D gene is possibly TRBD1 (6 bases). The germline V gene encodes CDR1 MNHEY and CDR2 SMNVEV (reference sequence). The CDR3 totals 16 residues. The V and J ends lost 5 bases and 0 bases respectively, with 14 bases between them. DNA for the CDR3: TGTGCCAGCAGTCCACCGGGACACTTAGCCAAAAACATTCAGTACTTC. It yields the protein CASSPPGHLAKNIQYF.

The rearrangement links TRBV10-3 to TRBJ1-1; D call uncertain. Per the germline V gene, CDR1 is ENHRY and CDR2 is SYGVKD. V lost 7 bases to trimming and J lost 1 base, with 10 bases between them. The CDR3 loop spans 13 amino acids. The DNA of the CDR3 is TGTGCCATCAAGGAGCCCCCGAACACTGAAGCTTTCTTT. This translates into CAIKEPPNTEAFF.

V is TRBV25-1 and J is TRBJ1-4; weak D call: TRBD1 (6 bases). This CDR3 has 17 amino acids. Germline CDR1 MGHDK, CDR2 SYGVNS. V was shortened by 2 bases and J by 5 bases, with 18 bases between the two germline ends. Here the CDR3 reads CASSEMFGDMWNEKLFF. CDR3 DNA sequence: TGTGCCAGCAGTGAAATGTTTGGGGACATGTGGAATGAAAAACTGTTTTTT. Complete variable domain (other parts from reference TRBV25-1 and TRBJ1-4): EADIYQTPRYLVIGTGKKITLECSQTMGHDKMYWYQQDPGMELHLIHYSYGVNSTEKGDLSSESTVSRIRTEHFPLTLESARPSHTSQYLCASSEMFGDMWNEKLFFGSGTQLSVL.

The CDR3: CASSINSPTGELFF. CDR3 DNA: TGTGCCAGTAGTATTAACAGCCCAACCGGGGAGCTGTTTTTT. The chain recombines TRBV19 with TRBJ2-2; D unclear. The CDR3 consists of 14 residues. Trimming removed 3 bases at V and 5 bases at J, with 10 bases between. Germline V gene sequence: CDR1 LNHDA, CDR2 SQIVND (reference sequence).

This chain uses TRBV28 with TRBJ2-1, with D tentatively TRBD1 (5 bases). The CDR3 is 15 residues long. V lost 7 bases, J lost 3 bases, and 16 bases lay in between. Germline V lookup: CDR1 MDHEN, CDR2 SYDVKM. The CDR3 coding sequence is TGTGCCAGCACCGCGCAACGCAGGGTCTACAATGAGCAGTTCTTC. Amino acid sequence: CASTAQRRVYNEQFF.

The chain combines TRBV5-1 with TRBJ2-5; D might be TRBD1 (5 bases). The tail of the sequence fits TRBJ2-7 better, so the J call may be wrong. CDR1 and CDR2 (germline): SGHRS, YFSETQ. The CDR3 spans 14 residues. The CDR3 loop is CASSSMTAPYEQYF. CDR3 DNA: TGCGCCAGCAGCTCGATGACAGCCCCCTACGAGCAGTACTTC.

This clonotype was observed a handful of times. The chain uses TRBV6-1 and TRBJ2-5; D remains ambiguous. The end of the DNA fits TRBJ2-1 better, so the J call may be wrong. Germline V CDR1 and CDR2: MNHNS, SASEGT. The CDR3 sequence is 13 residues long. The CDR3 region is CASSERALLEQFF. CDR3 nucleotides: TGTGCCAGCAGTGAAAGAGCCCTTCTTGAGCAGTTCTTC.

The chain combines TRBV20-1 with TRBJ2-1, with 10 bases fitting TRBD2. This CDR3 is 13 amino acids long. The trim removed 0 bases at V and 13 bases at J, leaving 6 bases unmatched. The germline gives CDR1 DFQATT, CDR2 SNEGSKA (reference sequence). CDR3 sequence reads: CSARDKLAGAQFF. DNA for the CDR3: TGCAGTGCTAGAGATAAGCTAGCGGGAGCACAGTTCTTC.

This clonotype appeared a few times. The chain employs TRBV27 and TRBJ2-2, with D unclear. This CDR3 region has 12 residues. The ends were cut back, 7 bases at V and 3 bases at J, with 6 bases in the middle. The germline V gene has CDR1 MNHEY and CDR2 SMNVEV (reference sequence). The CDR3 here is CASTAYTGELFF. The DNA for the CDR3 is TGTGCCAGCACAGCTTACACCGGGGAGCTGTTTTTT.

The chain is built from TRBV6-5 and TRBJ1-2; no firm D call. There are 15 residues in the CDR3. CDR1 and CDR2 from the germline V gene are MNHEY and SVGAGI. V was shortened by 0 bases and J by 7 bases, with 15 bases between the two germline ends. The chain's CDR3 is CASSYSTGSESGYTF. The CDR3 DNA sequence: TGTGCCAGCAGTTACTCGACCGGTTCAGAGTCTGGCTACACCTTC.

This clonotype was detected a few times. The chain couples TRBV3-1 to TRBJ1-4; perhaps TRBD1 as D (5 bases). CDR1 is LGHDT and CDR2 is YNNKEL in the germline V gene (reference sequence). V was clipped by 3 bases and J by 8 bases, with 16 bases between them. This CDR3 has 15 amino acids. The CDR3 spells CASSHHPGRDEKLFF. The CDR3 DNA reads as TGTGCCAGCAGCCACCACCCAGGGAGGGACGAAAAACTGTTTTTT.

The chain combines TRBV7-3 with TRBJ2-1; 7 nucleotides line up with TRBD2. The germline V gene has CDR1 SGHTA and CDR2 FQGTGA. V lost 6 bases and J lost 6; bases outside the gene matches: 11. The CDR3 is 15 amino acids. CDR3 DNA sequence: TGTGCCAGCAGGCAAACCGGGACTAACTCCAATGAGCAGTTCTTC. Translated: CASRQTGTNSNEQFF.

Only a few counts were recorded for this clonotype. The chain has TRBV29-1 and TRBJ1-2; 7 positions match TRBD1. The germline V gene has CDR1 SQVTM and CDR2 ANQGSEA. With V trimmed by 7 bases and J by 7 bases, 15 bases remained unmatched. This CDR3 region has 14 residues. The CDR3 bases are TGCAGCGCCCGAGTATCCGACAGGGACCGTGGCTACACCTTC. Translation gives CSARVSDRDRGYTF.

This clonotype came up a few times. This chain joins TRBV12-3 or TRBV12-4 and TRBJ1-2, with TRBD1 matching over 11 bases. The ends lost 7 bases at V and 5 bases at J; junction bases unmatched: 6. The CDR3 totals 14 residues. The CDR3 bases are TGTGCCAGCACCTGGACAGGGGGCAGGTATGGCTACACCTTC. This translates into CASTWTGGRYGYTF.

The rearrangement links TRBV11-2 to TRBJ2-3, with D possibly TRBD2 on 5 matching bases. V was cut by 6 bases and J by 10 bases, with 14 bases left in between. The CDR3 runs to 12 residues. The germline gives CDR1 SGHAT, CDR2 FQNNGV. The CDR3 protein is CASRHTHGAQYF. The CDR3 DNA reads TGTGCCAGCAGACACACCCACGGGGCGCAGTATTTT.

This clonotype was counted a single time. The CDR3 is CASSLRSDSFTDTQYF. The CDR3, as DNA: TGTGCCAGCAGTTTACGAAGTGACAGTTTCACAGATACGCAGTATTTT. V and J are TRBV28 and TRBJ2-3; weak D call: TRBD1 (5 bases). CDR3 length equals 16 residues. The germline gives CDR1 MDHEN, CDR2 SYDVKM. Deletions cut 2 bases from V and 2 bases from J, with 14 bases between.

This clonotype came up many times. The chain is built from TRBV7-3 and TRBJ1-2; 7 bases map to TRBD1. The CDR3 covers 13 residues. V shed 6 bases, J shed 8 bases, and the junction held 9 bases outside the gene matches. Germline CDR1 SGHTA, CDR2 FQGTGA. DNA for the CDR3: TGTGCCAGCAGTTTTCCTCAGGGGGACGGCTACACCTTC. It encodes CASSFPQGDGYTF.

This chain joins TRBV2 and TRBJ1-5; a weak D match, TRBD1 (5 bases). Germline-derived CDR1 and CDR2 are SNHLY and FYNNEI. The V gene lost 6 bases and the J gene lost 4 bases, with 10 bases spanning the gap. This CDR3 is built from 13 residues. The CDR3 DNA follows: TGTGCCAGCAGGCCCGACAGTAATCAGCCCCAGCATTTT. Translation gives CASRPDSNQPQHF.

This clonotype has more than one count but fewer than ten. The chain uses TRBV4-3 and TRBJ2-1; 8 nucleotides align to TRBD1. Germline V CDR1 and CDR2: LGHNA, YSLEER. The CDR3 has 16 amino acids. V was pared by 2 bases and J by 0 bases, with 3 bases of the junction left unmatched. In nucleotides, the CDR3 is TGCGCCAGCAGCCAATCGACAGGGGACTCCTACAATGAGCAGTTCTTC. It yields the protein CASSQSTGDSYNEQFF.